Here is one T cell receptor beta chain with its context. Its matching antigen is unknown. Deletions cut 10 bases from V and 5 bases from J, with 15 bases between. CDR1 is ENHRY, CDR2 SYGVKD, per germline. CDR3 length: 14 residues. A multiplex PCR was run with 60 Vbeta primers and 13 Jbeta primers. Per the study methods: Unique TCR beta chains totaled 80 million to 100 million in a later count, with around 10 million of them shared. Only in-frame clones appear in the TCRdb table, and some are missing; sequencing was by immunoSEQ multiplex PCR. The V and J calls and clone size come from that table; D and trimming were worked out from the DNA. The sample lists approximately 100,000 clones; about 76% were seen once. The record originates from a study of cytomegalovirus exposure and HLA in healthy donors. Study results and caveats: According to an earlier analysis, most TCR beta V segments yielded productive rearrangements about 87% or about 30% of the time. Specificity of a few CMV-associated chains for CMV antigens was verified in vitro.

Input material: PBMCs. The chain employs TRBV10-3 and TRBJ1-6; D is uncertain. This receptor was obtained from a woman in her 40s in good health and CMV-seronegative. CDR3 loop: CATQARGDNSPLHF. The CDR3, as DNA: TGTGCCACCCAAGCTCGGGGAGATAATTCACCCCTCCACTTT.